Below, 20 T cell receptor beta chains from the same sample are listed, as sequenced in a study of blood T cell repertoires in COVID-19. Some clones are missing from TCRdb's copy, which holds only in-frame ones; the method was immunoSEQ multiplex PCR. The data show 100,000 to 150,000 clones, with over 65% seen just once and 3.5% to 5.5% held by the top ten. Sequenced: peripheral blood. These receptor sequences come from a woman aged 65 to 85 with acute or convalescent COVID-19.

The chain is built from TRBV27 and TRBJ1-2; D is unclear. The CDR3 is 13 amino acids. Germline V gene sequence: CDR1 MNHEY, CDR2 SMNVEV (reference sequence). V lost 6 bases and J 4 bases, leaving 12 bases between the germline ends. The CDR3 sequence is CASRPGGSYGYTF. DNA for the CDR3: TGTGCCAGCAGGCCCGGAGGCAGCTATGGCTACACCTTC.

The chain recombines TRBV11-3 with TRBJ2-5; D is possibly TRBD2 (5 bases). The CDR3 extends over 17 amino acids. The V end was cut by 1 base, the J end by 4 bases, with 19 bases between. Per the germline V gene, CDR1 is SGHNT and CDR2 is YENEEA. The CDR3 region has the DNA TGTGCCAGCAGCTTAGGTATAGGGTCCCAAGGAGGAGAGACCCAGTACTTC. This encodes CASSLGIGSQGGETQYF.

The rearrangement uses TRBV24-1 and TRBJ2-3, with D hard to call. The germline CDR1 and CDR2 sequences are KGHDR and SFDVKD. This CDR3 is 14 amino acids long. Trimming cost V 4 bases and J 0 bases, with 7 bases left between them. DNA for the CDR3: TGTGCCACCAGTGACGGTATTAGCACAGATACGCAGTATTTT. This sequence encodes CATSDGISTDTQYF.

This sequence joins TRBV11-3 and TRBJ2-5, with D maybe TRBD2 (5 bases). V lost 1 base and J 2 bases, leaving 14 bases between the germline ends. Per germline, CDR1 SGHNT and CDR2 YENEEA. The CDR3 has 16 residues. The CDR3 bases are TGTGCCAGCAGCTTAGGTACCTTTACTAGGCAAGAGACCCAGTACTTC. Its translation is CASSLGTFTRQETQYF.

A few counts support this clone. This chain connects TRBV5-6 to TRBJ2-2; 7 nucleotides match TRBD1. V lost 3 bases, J lost 7 bases, and 9 bases stayed unmatched. The germline CDR1 and CDR2 sequences are SGHDT and YYEEEE. This CDR3 has 15 residues. The CDR3 DNA is TGTGCCAGCAGCTACGGACAGGTCCGGGGCGGGGAGCTGTTTTTT. Translating it yields CASSYGQVRGGELFF.

The J gene is TRBJ1-2, the V gene TRBV27; 10 bases are a match to TRBD1. After removal of 2 bases from V and 0 bases from J, the junction contained 0 bases not matched to a gene. From germline, CDR1 is MNHEY and CDR2 SMNVEV (reference sequence). The length of the CDR3 is 15 residues. Here the CDR3 DNA reads TGTGCCAGCAGTTTAGGGACAGGGGCTAACTATGGCTACACCTTC. It yields the protein CASSLGTGANYGYTF.

The chain joins TRBV7-9 to TRBJ1-2; D perhaps matches TRBD1 (5 bases). Germline assignment: CDR1 SEHNR and CDR2 FQNEAQ (reference sequence). Trimming pared 5 bases from V and 8 bases from J, leaving 9 bases between. The CDR3 spans 11 residues. CDR3 residues: CASSRTQGYTF. As DNA, the CDR3 is TGTGCCAGCAGCAGGACACAGGGCTACACCTTC.

The rearrangement joins TRBV4-3 to TRBJ2-7, with D possibly being TRBD1 (5 bases). Germline CDR1 reads LGHNA; CDR2 reads YSLEER. This CDR3 has 16 amino acids. The V gene lost 2 bases and the J gene lost 1 base, with 15 bases spanning the gap. The CDR3 protein is CASSQYRSPSSYEQYF. CDR3 bases: TGCGCCAGCAGCCAATACAGGTCCCCCTCATCCTACGAGCAGTACTTC.

The genes are TRBV19 and TRBJ1-2; TRBD1 might be the D (5 bases). CDR3 size: 15 residues. V lost 3 bases to trimming and J lost 4 bases, with 15 bases between them. The germline CDR1 and CDR2 sequences are LNHDA and SQIVND (reference sequence). The DNA for the CDR3 is TGTGCCAGTAGTATGGTAGCAGGGCCCAGCTATGGCTACACCTTC. This gives the protein CASSMVAGPSYGYTF.

CDR3 loop: CASSWMGSSANEQFF. DNA for the CDR3: TGTGCCAGCAGCTGGATGGGGAGTAGCGCCAATGAGCAGTTCTTC. This chain joins TRBV5-8 and TRBJ2-1, with a possible D match to TRBD2 (5 bases). Germline values: CDR1 SGHTS, CDR2 YDEGEE. The CDR3 spans 15 residues. The germline V and J ends were trimmed by 3 bases and 6 bases, with 16 bases remaining between them.

The rearrangement links TRBV7-9 to TRBJ2-7; 13 bases map to TRBD2. V trimming: 5 bases; J trimming: 6 bases; junction bases outside the gene matches: 4. Germline V lookup: CDR1 SEHNR, CDR2 FQNEAQ (reference sequence). The CDR3 is 14 amino acids. This chain's CDR3 is CASSLGLAGAEQYV. The CDR3 bases are TGTGCCAGCAGCCTCGGACTAGCGGGGGCCGAGCAGTACGTC.

The genes are TRBV7-2 and TRBJ1-2; 8 bases fit TRBD1. The V segment lost 2 bases and the J segment 7 bases; nucleotides outside the gene matches: 3. This CDR3 has 13 residues. Germline CDR1 and CDR2: SGHTA and FQGNSA. The CDR3 region is CASSLTGGGGYTF. The CDR3, as DNA: TGTGCCAGCAGCTTAACAGGGGGAGGTGGCTACACCTTC.

The CDR3 sequence is CASSTGLAGGLIDNEQFF. Here the CDR3 DNA reads TGTGCCAGCAGCACTGGACTAGCGGGGGGGCTAATCGACAATGAGCAGTTCTTC. V and J are TRBV11-3 and TRBJ2-1; 15 positions match TRBD2. Germline V gives CDR1 SGHNT, CDR2 YENEEA. Unmatched junction bases numbered 10, after V lost 5 bases and J lost 5 bases. This CDR3 spans 18 amino acids.

The chain has TRBV27 and TRBJ2-4; 9 bases fit TRBD2. The V and J ends lost 2 bases and 6 bases, in that order; junction bases with no gene match: 11. Per germline, CDR1 MNHEY and CDR2 SMNVEV (reference sequence). The CDR3 contains 17 residues. As DNA, the CDR3 is TGTGCCAGCAGTTTAAAGGGTAGCGGGGGCTTATTAAACATTCAGTACTTC. This sequence encodes CASSLKGSGGLLNIQYF.

The V call is TRBV5-5, the J call TRBJ1-3, with D possibly matching TRBD1 (5 bases). Germline assignment: CDR1 SGHKS and CDR2 YYEKEE (reference sequence). This CDR3 comprises 15 residues. The V gene lost 4 bases and the J gene lost 0 bases, with 11 bases spanning the gap. The CDR3 protein is CASSHGQASGNTIYF. The CDR3 DNA is TGTGCCAGCAGCCACGGACAAGCCTCTGGAAACACCATATATTTT.

This clone was recorded only once. This rearrangement joins TRBV18 to TRBJ2-7, with 13 bases aligning to TRBD2. The CDR3 contains 15 residues. Germline CDR1 reads KGHSH; CDR2 reads LQKENI. Unmatched junction bases numbered 5, after V lost 3 bases and J lost 6 bases. The CDR3: CASSPGLAGTSEQYF. In nucleotides, the CDR3 is TGTGCCAGCTCACCGGGACTAGCGGGGACTAGCGAGCAGTACTTC.

The chain is built from TRBV4-2 and TRBJ1-3, with D tentatively TRBD1 (5 bases). Trimming took 0 bases from V and 4 from J, leaving 10 bases between them. This CDR3 contains 15 residues. From germline, CDR1 is LGHNA and CDR2 YNFKEQ. CDR3 region: CASSQDRQGGNTIYF. CDR3 nucleotide sequence: TGTGCCAGCAGCCAAGATCGCCAGGGCGGAAACACCATATATTTT.

The chain uses TRBV6-5 and TRBJ1-6; D gene ambiguous. The CDR3 covers 14 residues. Trimming removed 2 bases from V and 5 bases from J, with 7 bases in between. Germline assignment: CDR1 MNHEY and CDR2 SVGAGI. CDR3 sequence reads: CASSYGGNNSPLHF. The CDR3 DNA reads TGTGCCAGCAGTTACGGAGGGAATAATTCACCCCTCCACTTT.

The gene calls are TRBV5-1 and TRBJ2-5, with 9 nucleotides matching TRBD2. The V segment lost 2 bases and the J segment 4 bases; nucleotides outside the gene matches: 3. This CDR3 region has 14 residues. Germline V gene lookup returns CDR1 SGHRS and CDR2 YFSETQ. The CDR3: CASSFGTSRETQYF. In DNA form, the CDR3 reads TGCGCCAGCAGCTTCGGGACTAGCAGAGAGACCCAGTACTTC.

The sample holds one count of this clone. The chain has TRBV5-1 and TRBJ2-7, with TRBD2 matching over 10 bases. The CDR3 runs 15 residues. Trimming removed 7 bases from V and 4 bases from J; junction bases left unmatched: 11. Germline V CDR1 and CDR2: SGHRS, YFSETQ. CDR3 region: CASQDGSGGKYEQYF. The CDR3 DNA follows: TGCGCCAGCCAGGACGGTAGCGGGGGGAAATACGAGCAGTACTTC.